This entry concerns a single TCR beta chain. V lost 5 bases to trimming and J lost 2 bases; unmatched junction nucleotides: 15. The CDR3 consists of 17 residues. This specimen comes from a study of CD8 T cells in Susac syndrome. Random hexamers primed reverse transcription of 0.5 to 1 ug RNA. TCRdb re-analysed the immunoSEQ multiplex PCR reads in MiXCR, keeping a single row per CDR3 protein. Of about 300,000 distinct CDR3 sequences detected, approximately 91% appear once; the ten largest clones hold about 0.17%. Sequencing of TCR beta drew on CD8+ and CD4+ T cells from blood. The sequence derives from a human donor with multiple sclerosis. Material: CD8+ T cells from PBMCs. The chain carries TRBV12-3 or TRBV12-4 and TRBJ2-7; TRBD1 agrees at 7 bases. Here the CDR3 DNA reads TGTGCCAGCAGTCCTAGCCTGGACAGGCGGCCCACCTACGAGCAGTACTTC. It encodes CASSPSLDRRPTYEQYF.